Below are 27 T cell receptor beta chains sequenced from a single sample in a study of T cell responses to AZD1222 COVID-19 vaccine. Assay: immunoSEQ multiplex PCR; the TCRdb copy retains only in-frame clones and omits some. The data contain some 96,000 clones, 88% of them singletons. The input for sequencing was peripheral blood, taken on day 0 of AZD1222 vaccination. The receptors shown here come from an adult in good health.

V is TRBV30 and J is TRBJ1-4; TRBD1 might be the D (6 bases). CDR3 length: 14 residues. Germline CDR1 reads GTSNPN; CDR2 reads SVGIG (reference sequence). V lost 3 bases, J lost 7 bases, and 15 bases lay in between. The CDR3 nucleotides are TGTGCCTGGAGCTTAGGACAGCCCAGTGAAAAACTGTTTTTT. This encodes CAWSLGQPSEKLFF. Full variable domain (rest looked up from reference TRBV30 and TRBJ1-4): SQTIHQWPATLVQPVGSPLSLECTVEGTSNPNLYWYRQAAGRGLQLLFYSVGIGQISSEVPQNLSASRPQDRQFILSSKKLLLSDSGFYLCAWSLGQPSEKLFFGSGTQLSVL.

This chain links TRBV6-5 with TRBJ1-4; TRBD1 might be the D (5 bases). V shed 6 bases and J shed 8 bases, with 13 bases lying between them. Germline-derived CDR1 and CDR2 are MNHEY and SVGAGI. The CDR3 consists of 13 residues. CDR3 DNA: TGTGCCAGCAGGAGGAGTGGGGGGGAAAAACTGTTTTTT. This translates into CASRRSGGEKLFF.

The chain links TRBV28 to TRBJ2-7, with 12 bases fitting TRBD2. The CDR3 extends over 17 amino acids. Trimming at V came to 5 bases and at J to 6 bases, leaving 14 bases not matched to a gene. Germline CDR1 is MDHEN and CDR2 is SYDVKM. The CDR3 is CASSNALAGGPGFEQYF. CDR3 DNA: TGTGCCAGCAGTAACGCGCTAGCGGGAGGGCCGGGCTTCGAGCAGTACTTC.

The chain employs TRBV30 and TRBJ2-7; TRBD1 agrees at 9 bases. Germline V gene lookup returns CDR1 GTSNPN and CDR2 SVGIG (reference sequence). The V segment lost 2 bases and the J segment 2 bases; nucleotides outside the gene matches: 4. There are 14 residues in the CDR3. As DNA, the CDR3 is TGTGCCTGGAGTACCGGGACAGGGACCTACGAGCAGTACTTC. Amino acid sequence: CAWSTGTGTYEQYF.

This clone has just one count. This chain links TRBV11-1 with TRBJ2-5; TRBD2 might be the D (6 bases). This CDR3 is 15 amino acids long. CDR1 SGHAT and CDR2 FQDESV come from the germline V gene (reference sequence). The ends were cut back, 2 bases at V and 4 bases at J, with 14 bases in the middle. The CDR3 DNA is TGTGCCAGCAGCTTAACTAGCCCTACCTTAGAGACCCAGTACTTC. Translated, it gives CASSLTSPTLETQYF.

This rearrangement joins TRBV5-1 to TRBJ2-5, with D perhaps TRBD1 or TRBD2 (5 bases each). CDR1 SGHRS and CDR2 YFSETQ come from the germline V gene. This CDR3 has 15 residues. The germline V and J ends were trimmed by 4 bases and 3 bases, with 16 bases remaining between them. The CDR3 is CASSLTGRYEETQYF. In nucleotides, the CDR3 is TGCGCCAGCAGCCTCACGGGACGATATGAAGAGACCCAGTACTTC. Complete variable domain (other parts from reference TRBV5-1 and TRBJ2-5): KAGVTQTPRYLIKTRGQQVTLSCSPISGHRSVSWYQQTPGQGLQFLFEYFSETQRNKGNFPGRFSGRQFSNSRSEMNVSTLELGDSALYLCASSLTGRYEETQYFGPGTRLLVL.

The chain combines TRBV28 with TRBJ2-7; tentative D call: TRBD1 (6 bases). Germline CDR1 reads MDHEN; CDR2 reads SYDVKM. V lost 1 base, J lost 0 bases, and 7 bases lay in between. This CDR3 region has 14 residues. CDR3 amino acids: CASSLSGASYEQYF. The CDR3 coding sequence is TGTGCCAGCAGTTTATCAGGGGCCTCCTACGAGCAGTACTTC.

Only one count was recorded for this clone. The chain combines TRBV5-1 with TRBJ2-1; TRBD2 aligns across 16 bases. The junction had 6 bases not matched to a gene; V was cut back by 4 bases and J by 5 bases. The germline V gene has CDR1 SGHRS and CDR2 YFSETQ. This CDR3 comprises 17 residues. The CDR3 bases are TGCGCCAGCAGCACCGGGACTAGCGGGAGGGCCCACAATGAGCAGTTCTTC. It is translated as CASSTGTSGRAHNEQFF.

The rearrangement links TRBV3-1 (or the pseudogene TRBV3-2) to TRBJ2-6; D is perhaps TRBD1 (6 bases). Per the germline V gene, CDR1 is LGHDT and CDR2 is YNNKEL (reference sequence). Trimming cost V 0 bases and J 0 bases, with 6 bases left between them. The CDR3 length is 16 residues. The CDR3 DNA is TGTGCCAGCAGCCAAGAAGGGGGCTCTGGGGCCAACGTCCTGACTTTC. Protein: CASSQEGGSGANVLTF.

The chain carries TRBV7-2 and TRBJ1-4, with 7 nucleotides matching TRBD1. The V segment lost 8 bases and the J segment 4 bases; nucleotides outside the gene matches: 13. Germline V gene lookup returns CDR1 SGHTA and CDR2 FQGNSA. The CDR3 extends over 16 amino acids. The CDR3, as DNA: TGTGCCAGCCGGCAGGGCATCCAGGGGGGTAATGAAAAACTGTTTTTT. It yields the protein CASRQGIQGGNEKLFF.

V usage is TRBV4-1 and J usage is TRBJ1-1; 10 bases align to TRBD1. Germline V gene lookup returns CDR1 MGHRA and CDR2 YSYEKL. V shed 2 bases, J shed 0 bases, and the junction held 3 bases outside the gene matches. The CDR3 loop spans 16 amino acids. The CDR3 reads CASSQQDRGMNTEAFF. The DNA for the CDR3 is TGCGCCAGCAGCCAACAGGACAGGGGGATGAACACTGAAGCTTTCTTT.

The V call is TRBV6-1, the J call TRBJ1-2; weak D call: TRBD1 (5 bases). Germline V lookup: CDR1 MNHNS, CDR2 SASEGT. The CDR3 runs 16 residues. V was cut by 3 bases and J by 4 bases, with 18 bases left in between. The DNA of the CDR3 is TGTGCCAGCAGTGATTGGACGCTGGGGCTAATCTATGGCTACACCTTC. It translates to CASSDWTLGLIYGYTF.

This clone was observed once. The rearrangement uses TRBV28 and TRBJ1-5; 12 bases match TRBD1. V trimming: 6 bases; J trimming: 5 bases; junction bases outside the gene matches: 5. Germline V gene data show CDR1 as MDHEN and CDR2 as SYDVKM. This CDR3 region has 15 residues. This CDR3 reads CASRGGTGGDQPQHF. The CDR3 region has the DNA TGTGCCAGCAGAGGGGGGACAGGGGGCGATCAGCCCCAGCATTTT.

The V gene is TRBV7-2, the J gene TRBJ2-1; 8 bases map to TRBD2. CDR3 length: 15 residues. Trimming removed 1 base from V and 7 bases from J; junction bases left unmatched: 6. CDR1 and CDR2 (germline): SGHTA, FQGNSA. The CDR3 protein is CASSLEVAGRNEQFF. The CDR3 DNA sequence: TGTGCCAGCAGCTTAGAAGTAGCGGGAAGGAATGAGCAGTTCTTC.

This chain joins TRBV9 and TRBJ2-4; D is uncertain. The V end was cut by 4 bases, the J end by 0 bases, with 20 bases between. In germline, CDR1 is SGDLS, CDR2 YYNGEE. This CDR3 comprises 18 residues. CDR3: CASSPRAAVPLAKNIQYF. Here the CDR3 DNA reads TGTGCCAGCAGCCCTCGAGCAGCAGTCCCTCTAGCCAAAAACATTCAGTACTTC.

This chain joins TRBV5-1 and TRBJ1-1, with TRBD1 as a possible D gene (5 bases). This CDR3 spans 14 amino acids. Germline loops: CDR1 SGHRS, CDR2 YFSETQ. Deletions cut 2 bases from V and 2 bases from J, with 10 bases between. CDR3 region: CASSLSGPNTEAFF. For the CDR3, the DNA is TGCGCCAGCAGCTTATCAGGGCCTAACACTGAAGCTTTCTTT.

The gene calls are TRBV19 and TRBJ2-1, with D uncertain. The germline V gene has CDR1 LNHDA and CDR2 SQIVND (reference sequence). There are 16 residues in the CDR3. The ends were cut back, 5 bases at V and 0 bases at J, with 14 bases in the middle. The CDR3: CASSDDVYFSYNEQFF. CDR3 bases: TGTGCCAGTAGTGATGACGTCTACTTCTCCTACAATGAGCAGTTCTTC.

This clone was counted a few times. This chain connects TRBV14 to TRBJ1-6; D is undetermined. Germline V gives CDR1 SGHDN, CDR2 FVKESK. Trimming stripped 0 bases from V and 7 bases from J, with 7 bases between. The CDR3 totals 14 residues. CDR3 protein: CASSQEMANSPLHF. CDR3 bases: TGTGCCAGCAGCCAAGAAATGGCCAATTCACCCCTCCACTTT.

The rearrangement uses TRBV28 and TRBJ2-7; TRBD1 agrees at 9 bases. CDR1 and CDR2 from the germline V gene are MDHEN and SYDVKM. This CDR3 comprises 16 residues. J gave up 5 bases and V 10 bases, and 18 bases lay outside the gene matches. CDR3 in DNA: TGTGCCACCAGCTCTACAGGGGGCGAAGGTAAGGACGAGCAGTACTTC. It encodes CATSSTGGEGKDEQYF. Variable domain in full (rest from reference TRBV28 and TRBJ2-7): DVKVTQSSRYLVKRTGEKVFLECVQDMDHENMFWYRQDPGLGLRLIYFSYDVKMKEKGDIPEGYSVSREKKERFSLILESASTNQTSMYLCATSSTGGEGKDEQYFGPGTRLTVT.

The chain joins TRBV4-3 to TRBJ2-7; D is unresolved. V gave up 3 bases and J gave up 3 bases, with 21 bases separating them. This CDR3 is built from 17 residues. Germline V CDR1 and CDR2: LGHNA, YSLEER. The CDR3, as DNA: TGCGCCAGCAGCCACTTTTATTCCGGGTCGGGCGGCTACGAGCAGTACTTC. This translates into CASSHFYSGSGGYEQYF.

This sequence joins TRBV6-5 and TRBJ1-6; 7 positions match TRBD1. The CDR3 covers 14 residues. Germline V CDR1 and CDR2: MNHEY, SVGAGI. Losses at the gene ends were 5 bases for V and 9 bases for J; bases not matched to a gene: 7. The DNA of the CDR3 is TGTGCCAGCAGTCTAGGGCAGGGGGTTTCACCCCTCCACTTT. Protein product: CASSLGQGVSPLHF.

In this sample, this clone turned up once. The chain joins TRBV5-6 to TRBJ1-1; 9 nucleotides match TRBD1. Germline CDR1 is SGHDT and CDR2 is YYEEEE. J lost 1 base, V lost 4 bases, and 5 bases had no gene match. This CDR3 contains 15 residues. The CDR3 here is CASSAGTGRNTEAFF. The CDR3 DNA reads as TGTGCCAGCAGCGCCGGGACAGGGAGGAACACTGAAGCTTTCTTT. The full variable domain, in which reference TRBV5-6 and TRBJ1-1 provide the parts outside the CDR3, is DAGVTQSPTHLIKTRGQQVTLRCSPKSGHDTVSWYQQALGQGPQFIFQYYEEEERQRGNFPDRFSGHQFPNYSSELNVNALLLGDSALYLCASSAGTGRNTEAFFGQGTRLTVV.

This chain joins TRBV19 and TRBJ2-3, with TRBD1 matching 9 bases. Trimming at V came to 7 bases and at J to 3 bases, leaving 2 bases not matched to a gene. In germline, CDR1 is LNHDA, CDR2 SQIVND (reference sequence). The CDR3 is made up of 13 amino acids. CDR3 loop: CASKQGATDTQYF. For the CDR3, the DNA is TGTGCCAGTAAACAGGGGGCAACAGATACGCAGTATTTT.

The chain is built from TRBV10-3 and TRBJ1-3, with D unclear. Germline V CDR1 and CDR2: ENHRY, SYGVKD. Trimming pared 0 bases from V and 2 bases from J, leaving 8 bases between. CDR3 length: 15 amino acids. The CDR3: CAISESSRPGNTIYF. The CDR3 nucleotides read TGTGCCATCAGTGAGTCCAGCAGGCCTGGAAACACCATATATTTT.

CDR3 sequence: CASSLGAGGNEKLFF. For the CDR3, the DNA is TGTGCCAGCAGTTTAGGGGCAGGGGGGAATGAAAAACTGTTTTTT. This chain joins TRBV27 and TRBJ1-4; 7 bases map to TRBD1. Unmatched junction bases numbered 5, after V lost 2 bases and J lost 5 bases. Germline V gene sequence: CDR1 MNHEY, CDR2 SMNVEV (reference sequence). The CDR3 contains 15 residues.

The chain is built from TRBV15 and TRBJ2-7, with D possibly TRBD1 on 5 matching bases. V was shortened by 2 bases and J by 5 bases, with 10 bases between the two germline ends. The germline V gene has CDR1 LNHNV and CDR2 YYDKDF (reference sequence). This CDR3 region has 13 residues. In DNA form, the CDR3 reads TGTGCCACCAGCAGACAACAGGTGGACGAGCAGTACTTC. Translation gives CATSRQQVDEQYF.

The rearrangement links TRBV7-8 to TRBJ1-1; D perhaps matches TRBD1 (5 bases). CDR3 length equals 14 residues. The ends were cut back, 6 bases at V and 4 bases at J, with 15 bases in the middle. CDR1 and CDR2 from the germline V gene are SGHVS and FQNEAQ. This CDR3 reads CASSRLPGGTEAFF. DNA for the CDR3: TGTGCCAGCAGTCGCCTCCCGGGGGGCACTGAAGCTTTCTTT.